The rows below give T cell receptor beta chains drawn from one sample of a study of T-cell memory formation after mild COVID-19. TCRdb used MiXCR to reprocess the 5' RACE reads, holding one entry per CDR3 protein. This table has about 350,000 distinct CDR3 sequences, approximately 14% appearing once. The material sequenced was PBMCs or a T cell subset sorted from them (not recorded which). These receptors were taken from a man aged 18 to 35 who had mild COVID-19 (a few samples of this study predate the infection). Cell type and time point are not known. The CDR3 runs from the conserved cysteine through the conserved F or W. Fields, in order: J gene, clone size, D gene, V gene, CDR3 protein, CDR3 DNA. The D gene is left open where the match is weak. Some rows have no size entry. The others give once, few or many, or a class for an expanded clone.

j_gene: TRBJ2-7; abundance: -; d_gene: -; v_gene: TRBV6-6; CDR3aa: CASRGEVSYEQYF; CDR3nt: TGTGCCAGCAGAGGGGAGGTTTCCTACGAGCAGTACTTC
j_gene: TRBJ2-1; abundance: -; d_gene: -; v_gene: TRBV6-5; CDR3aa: CASSYSGTEQFF; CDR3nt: TGTGCCAGCAGTTACTCAGGGACTGAGCAGTTCTTC
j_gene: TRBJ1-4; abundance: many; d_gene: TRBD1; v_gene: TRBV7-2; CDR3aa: CASSWQGASSYEKLFF; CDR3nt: TGTGCCAGCAGCTGGCAGGGGGCGTCATCTTATGAAAAACTGTTTTTT
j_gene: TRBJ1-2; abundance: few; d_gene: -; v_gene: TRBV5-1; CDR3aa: CASSLREAEYGYTF; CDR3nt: TGCGCCAGCAGCTTGAGGGAGGCAGAGTATGGCTACACCTTC
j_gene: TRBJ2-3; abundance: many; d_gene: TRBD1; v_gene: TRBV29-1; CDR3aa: CSVGQGSTDTQYF; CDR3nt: TGCAGCGTTGGACAGGGAAGCACAGATACGCAGTATTTT
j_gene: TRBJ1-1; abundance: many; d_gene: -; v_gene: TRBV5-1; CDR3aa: CASSSGQPNTEAFF; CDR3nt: TGCGCCAGCAGCTCCGGACAGCCGAACACTGAAGCTTTCTTT
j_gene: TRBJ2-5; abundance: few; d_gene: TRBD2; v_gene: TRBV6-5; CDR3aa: CASSYRASGGQETQYF; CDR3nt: TGTGCCAGCAGTTATCGGGCTAGCGGGGGTCAAGAGACCCAGTACTTC
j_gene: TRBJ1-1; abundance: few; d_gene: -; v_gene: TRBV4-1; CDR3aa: CASSVHLNTEAFF; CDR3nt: TGCGCCAGCAGCGTTCACCTGAACACTGAAGCTTTCTTT
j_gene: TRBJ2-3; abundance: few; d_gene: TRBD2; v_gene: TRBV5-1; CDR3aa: CASSSGTITDTQYF; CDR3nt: TGCGCCAGCAGCTCCGGGACTATAACAGATACGCAGTATTTT
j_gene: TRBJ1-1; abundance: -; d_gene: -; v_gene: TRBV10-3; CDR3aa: CAISESVAGRVVAFF; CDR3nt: TGTGCCATCAGTGAAAGTGTGGCAGGGAGGGTGGTAGCTTTCTTT
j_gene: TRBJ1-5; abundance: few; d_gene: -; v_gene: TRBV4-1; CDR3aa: CASSQEWDSNQPQHF; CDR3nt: TGCGCCAGCAGCCAAGAGTGGGACAGCAATCAGCCCCAGCATTTT
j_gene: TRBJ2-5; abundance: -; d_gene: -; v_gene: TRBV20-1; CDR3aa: CSARAGSETQYF; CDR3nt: TGCAGTGCTAGAGCGGGGTCAGAGACCCAGTACTTC
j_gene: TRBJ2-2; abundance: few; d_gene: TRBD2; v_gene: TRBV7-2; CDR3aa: CASRGTSNTGELFF; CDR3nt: TGTGCCAGCAGGGGGACTAGTAACACCGGGGAGCTGTTTTTT
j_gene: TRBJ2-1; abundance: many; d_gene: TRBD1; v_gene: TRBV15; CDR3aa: CATSRNPGQGGDEQFF; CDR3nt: TGTGCCACCAGCAGAAACCCGGGACAGGGGGGTGATGAGCAGTTCTTC
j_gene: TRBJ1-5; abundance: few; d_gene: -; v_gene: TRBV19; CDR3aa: CAAGIGQPQHF; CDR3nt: TGTGCGGCAGGGATCGGTCAGCCCCAGCATTTT
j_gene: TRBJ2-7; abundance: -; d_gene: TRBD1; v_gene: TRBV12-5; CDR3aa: CASVRQGVAYEQYF; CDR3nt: TGTGCTAGTGTTCGACAGGGGGTCGCCTACGAGCAGTACTTC
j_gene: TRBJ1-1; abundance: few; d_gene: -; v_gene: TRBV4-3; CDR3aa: CASSQDRRGPGAFF; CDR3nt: TGCGCCAGCAGCCAAGATCGAAGAGGACCCGGAGCTTTCTTT
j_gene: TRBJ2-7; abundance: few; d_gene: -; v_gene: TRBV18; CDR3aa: CASSPEQDSYEQYF; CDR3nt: TGTGCCAGCTCCCCGGAACAGGACTCCTACGAGCAGTACTTC